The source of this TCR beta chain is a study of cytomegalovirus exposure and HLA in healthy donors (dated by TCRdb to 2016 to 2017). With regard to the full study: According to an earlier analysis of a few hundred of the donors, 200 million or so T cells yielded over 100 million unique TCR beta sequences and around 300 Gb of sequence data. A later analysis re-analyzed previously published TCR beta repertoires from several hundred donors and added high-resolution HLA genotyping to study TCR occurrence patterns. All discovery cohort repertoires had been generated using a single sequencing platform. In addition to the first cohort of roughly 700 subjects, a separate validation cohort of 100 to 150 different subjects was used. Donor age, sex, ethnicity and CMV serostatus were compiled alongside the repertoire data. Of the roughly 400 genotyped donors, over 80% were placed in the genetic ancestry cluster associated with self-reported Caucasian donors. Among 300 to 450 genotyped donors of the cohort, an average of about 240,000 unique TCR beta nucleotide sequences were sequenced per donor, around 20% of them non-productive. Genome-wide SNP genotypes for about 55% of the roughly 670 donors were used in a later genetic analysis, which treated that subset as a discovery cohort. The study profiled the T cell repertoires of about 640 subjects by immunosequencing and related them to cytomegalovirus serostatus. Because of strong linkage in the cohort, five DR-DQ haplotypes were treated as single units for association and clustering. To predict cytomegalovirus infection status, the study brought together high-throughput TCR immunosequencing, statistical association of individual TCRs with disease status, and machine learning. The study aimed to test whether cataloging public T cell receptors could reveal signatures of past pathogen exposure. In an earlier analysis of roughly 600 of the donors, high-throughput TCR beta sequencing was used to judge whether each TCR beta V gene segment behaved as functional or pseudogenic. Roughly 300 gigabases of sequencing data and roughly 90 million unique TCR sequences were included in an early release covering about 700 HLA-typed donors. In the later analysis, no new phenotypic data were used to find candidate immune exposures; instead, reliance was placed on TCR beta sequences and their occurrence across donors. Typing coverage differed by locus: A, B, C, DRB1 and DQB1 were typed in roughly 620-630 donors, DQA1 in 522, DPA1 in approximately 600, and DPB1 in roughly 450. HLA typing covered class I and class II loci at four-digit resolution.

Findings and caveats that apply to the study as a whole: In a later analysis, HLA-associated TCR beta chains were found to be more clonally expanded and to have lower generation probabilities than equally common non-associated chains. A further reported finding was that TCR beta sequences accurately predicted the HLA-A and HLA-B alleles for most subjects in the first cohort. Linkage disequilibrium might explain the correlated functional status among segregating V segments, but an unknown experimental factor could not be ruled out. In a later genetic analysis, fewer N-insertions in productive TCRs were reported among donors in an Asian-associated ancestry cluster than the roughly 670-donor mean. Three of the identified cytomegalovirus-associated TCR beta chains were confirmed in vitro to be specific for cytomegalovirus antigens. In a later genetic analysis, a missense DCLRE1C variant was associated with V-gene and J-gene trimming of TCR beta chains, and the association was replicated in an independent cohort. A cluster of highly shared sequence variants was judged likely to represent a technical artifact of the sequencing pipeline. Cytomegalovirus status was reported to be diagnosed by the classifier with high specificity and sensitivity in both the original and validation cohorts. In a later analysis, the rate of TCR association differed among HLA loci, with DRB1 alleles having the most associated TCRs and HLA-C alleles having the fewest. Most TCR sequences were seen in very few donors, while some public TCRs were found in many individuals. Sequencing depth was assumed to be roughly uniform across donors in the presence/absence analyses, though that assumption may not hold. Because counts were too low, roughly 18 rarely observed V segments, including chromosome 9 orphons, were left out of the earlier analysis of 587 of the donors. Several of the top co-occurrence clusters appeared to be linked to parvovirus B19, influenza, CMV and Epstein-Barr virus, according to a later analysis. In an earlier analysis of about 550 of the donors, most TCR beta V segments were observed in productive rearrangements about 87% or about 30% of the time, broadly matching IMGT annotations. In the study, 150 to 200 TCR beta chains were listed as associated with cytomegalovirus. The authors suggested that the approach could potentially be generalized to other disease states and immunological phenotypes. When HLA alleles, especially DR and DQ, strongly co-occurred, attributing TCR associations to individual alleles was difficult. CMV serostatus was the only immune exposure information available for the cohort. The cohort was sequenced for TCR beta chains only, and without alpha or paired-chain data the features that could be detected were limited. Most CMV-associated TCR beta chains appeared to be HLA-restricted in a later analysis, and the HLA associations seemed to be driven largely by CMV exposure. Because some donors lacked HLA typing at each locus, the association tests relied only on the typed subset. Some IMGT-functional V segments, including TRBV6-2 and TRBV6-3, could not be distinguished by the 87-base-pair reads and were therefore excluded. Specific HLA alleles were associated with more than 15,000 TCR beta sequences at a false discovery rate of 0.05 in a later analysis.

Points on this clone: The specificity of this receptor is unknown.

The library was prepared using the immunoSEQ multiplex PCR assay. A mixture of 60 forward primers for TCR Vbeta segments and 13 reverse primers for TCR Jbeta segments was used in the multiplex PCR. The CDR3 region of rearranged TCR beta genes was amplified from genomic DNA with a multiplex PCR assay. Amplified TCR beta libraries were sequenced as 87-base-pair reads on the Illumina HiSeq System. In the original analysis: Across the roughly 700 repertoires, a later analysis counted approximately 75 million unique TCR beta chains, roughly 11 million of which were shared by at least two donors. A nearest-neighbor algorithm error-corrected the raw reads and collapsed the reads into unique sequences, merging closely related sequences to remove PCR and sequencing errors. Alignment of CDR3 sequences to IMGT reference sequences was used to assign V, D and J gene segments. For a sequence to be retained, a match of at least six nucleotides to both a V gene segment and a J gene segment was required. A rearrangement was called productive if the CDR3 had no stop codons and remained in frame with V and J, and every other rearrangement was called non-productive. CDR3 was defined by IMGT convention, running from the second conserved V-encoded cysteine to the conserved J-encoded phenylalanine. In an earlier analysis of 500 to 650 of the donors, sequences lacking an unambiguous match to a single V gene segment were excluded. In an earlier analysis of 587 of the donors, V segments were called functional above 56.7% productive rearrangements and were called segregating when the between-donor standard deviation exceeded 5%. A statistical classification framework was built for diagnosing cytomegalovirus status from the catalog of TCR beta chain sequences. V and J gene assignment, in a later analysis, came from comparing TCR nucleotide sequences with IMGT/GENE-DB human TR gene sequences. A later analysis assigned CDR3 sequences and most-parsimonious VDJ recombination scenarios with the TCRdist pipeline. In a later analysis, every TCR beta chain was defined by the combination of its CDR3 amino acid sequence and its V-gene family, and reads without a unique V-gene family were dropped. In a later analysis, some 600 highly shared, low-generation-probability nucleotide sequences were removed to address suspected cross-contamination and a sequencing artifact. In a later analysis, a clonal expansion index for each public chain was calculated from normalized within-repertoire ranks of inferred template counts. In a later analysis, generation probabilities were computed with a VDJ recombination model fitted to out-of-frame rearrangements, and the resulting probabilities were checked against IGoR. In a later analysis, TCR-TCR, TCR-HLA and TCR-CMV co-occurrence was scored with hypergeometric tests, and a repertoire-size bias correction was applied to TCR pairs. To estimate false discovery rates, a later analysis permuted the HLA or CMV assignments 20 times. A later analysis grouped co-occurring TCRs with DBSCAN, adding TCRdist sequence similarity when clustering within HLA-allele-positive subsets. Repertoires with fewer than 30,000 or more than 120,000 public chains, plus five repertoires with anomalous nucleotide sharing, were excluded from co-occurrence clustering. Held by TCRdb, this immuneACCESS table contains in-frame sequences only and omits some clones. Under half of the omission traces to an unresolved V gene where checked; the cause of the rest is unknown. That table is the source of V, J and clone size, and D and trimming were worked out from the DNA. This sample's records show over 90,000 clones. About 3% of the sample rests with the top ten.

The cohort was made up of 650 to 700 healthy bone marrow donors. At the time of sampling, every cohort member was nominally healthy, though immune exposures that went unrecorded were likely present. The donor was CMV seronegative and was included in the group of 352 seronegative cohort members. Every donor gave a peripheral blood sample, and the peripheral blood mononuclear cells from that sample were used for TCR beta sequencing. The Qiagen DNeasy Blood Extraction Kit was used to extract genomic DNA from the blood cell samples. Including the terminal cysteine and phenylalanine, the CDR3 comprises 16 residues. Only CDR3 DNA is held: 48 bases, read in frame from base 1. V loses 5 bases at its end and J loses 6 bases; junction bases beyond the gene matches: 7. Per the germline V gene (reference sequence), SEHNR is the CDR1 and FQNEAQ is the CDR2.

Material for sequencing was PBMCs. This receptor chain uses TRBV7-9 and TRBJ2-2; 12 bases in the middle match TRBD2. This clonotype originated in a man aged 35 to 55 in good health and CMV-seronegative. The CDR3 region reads CASSPTSGRSAGELFF. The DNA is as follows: TGTGCCAGCAGCCCAACTAGCGGGAGGAGCGCCGGGGAGCTGTTTTTT.